This T cell receptor beta chain comes out of a study of vaccination effects on CD4 cells after COVID-19. Study information: Participants received two doses of either the BNT162b2 or mRNA-1273 vaccine.

Pools of viral peptides were used by the ViraFEST assay to expand antigen-specific CD4+ T cells ahead of sequencing. Culturing for nine to ten days preceded CD4+ T cell isolation. Nucleocapsid antibodies stayed negative before and after vaccination, showing no earlier SARS-CoV-2 infection. On days 3 and 7, fresh IL-2 medium replaced half the medium. Germline assignment: CDR1 KGHDR and CDR2 SFDVKD. This CDR3 region has 15 residues. Trimming took off 3 bases at V and 8 bases at J, with 16 bases between the two ends. The data were produced by immunoSEQ multiplex PCR, yet TCRdb's version contains in-frame clones alone and is incomplete. Of 52,000 or so clones in the sample, under 75% were seen once. In the case of this clone: Its antigen remains unknown.

This TCR was recovered from a human donor who received a COVID-19 vaccine. V and J are TRBV24-1 and TRBJ2-1, with D tentatively TRBD1 or TRBD2 (5 bases each). The source was CD4+ T cells from PBMCs cultured with SARS-CoV-2 spike peptides, collected before COVID-19 vaccination. The CDR3 DNA is TGTGCCACCAGTGATAGGGGCTTCCACGGGGATGAGCAGTTCTTC. Its translation is CATSDRGFHGDEQFF.